This is a list of T cell receptor beta chains from one sample in a study of cytomegalovirus exposure and HLA in healthy donors. Some clones are missing from TCRdb's copy, which holds only in-frame ones; the method was immunoSEQ multiplex PCR. The sample shows 73,000 or so clones, about 93% of them seen only once. Specimen: PBMCs. The receptor set was obtained from a woman in her late teens or twenties in good health and CMV-seropositive. CDR3s leave out the opening cysteine and the closing phenylalanine or tryptophan. Where a row states a size, it is once, few, many or the class of an expanded clone; other rows omit it.

ASRWTGGLNQPQH	TRBJ1-5	TRBV28	.
ASNEHGTVKNEQF	TRBJ2-1	TRBV28	.
ASRVRADEKLF	TRBJ1-4	TRBV19	once
ATTHALIGRAGNTEAF	TRBJ1-1	TRBV28	once
ASRTILDRDNEQF	TRBJ2-1	TRBV28	.
ASSMPDRGSYGYT	TRBJ1-2	TRBV19	.
ASSHSTNSGAYEQY	TRBJ2-7	TRBV23-1	.
ASSDRGLTNYGYT	TRBJ1-2	TRBV6-1	.
ASSWDSEDEQY	TRBJ2-7	TRBV6-6	.
ASSPRDSNYEQY	TRBJ2-7	TRBV7-6	once
ASSLVSGRAGEQY	TRBJ2-7	TRBV5-1	.
ASSQDHPWARQPYEQY	TRBJ2-7	TRBV4-3	.
AISETGQGRGQPQH	TRBJ1-5	TRBV10-3	.
ASDGVGGTEAF	TRBJ1-1	TRBV7-9	.
ASSLGTGDEQF	TRBJ2-1	TRBV11-3	.
ASKQPYGYT	TRBJ1-2	TRBV2	.
ASSFVSLPSYEQY	TRBJ2-7	TRBV27	once
STGATRQETQY	TRBJ2-5	TRBV2	.
ASSSGQNYGYT	TRBJ1-2	TRBV7-9	.
ASSSPGTANYEQY	TRBJ2-7	TRBV7-2	.
ASSQVVERETNNEQF	TRBJ2-1	TRBV4-1	.
ASSQPGLAGGGEEY	TRBJ2-7	TRBV5-4	.
SVEARLAGGPSTDTQY	TRBJ2-3	TRBV29-1	.
ASSYSEVTEAF	TRBJ1-1	TRBV6-5	.
ASSKDFGYGYT	TRBJ1-2	TRBV21-1	.
ASSFSQGGNEQF	TRBJ2-1	TRBV7-9	.
ASSPGRAYEQY	TRBJ2-7	TRBV11-2	.
ATSRTRVLGASYEQY	TRBJ2-7	TRBV15	.
ASSRALANTDTQY	TRBJ2-3	TRBV7-9	.
ASGLAGQGPVGEPLH	TRBJ1-6	TRBV12-5	.
AWSARGGEQY	TRBJ2-7	TRBV30	.
ASSRGATNEKLF	TRBJ1-4	TRBV28	.
ASSLNRELNTEAF	TRBJ1-1	TRBV4-1	.
ASRQPGTTNYGYT	TRBJ1-2	TRBV6-5	.
ATRGAGAQSGYT	TRBJ1-2	TRBV15	.
ASSDQGVSNQPQH	TRBJ1-5	TRBV2	.
ASSDGGARTDTQY	TRBJ2-3	TRBV10-2	.
ASSQETSGATDTQY	TRBJ2-3	TRBV4-2	few
ASSRRSGGSSFGYGYT	TRBJ1-2	TRBV7-2	.
ASSGLTSGGANEQF	TRBJ2-1	TRBV5-1	.
ASREVGKQETQY	TRBJ2-5	TRBV6-6	once
ASGDLGTSGGLSTDTQY	TRBJ2-3	TRBV12-5	.
ASSDVQAYEQY	TRBJ2-7	TRBV6-1	.
ASSEDRRRWETQY	TRBJ2-5	TRBV6-1	.
ASRLAGGQETQY	TRBJ2-5	TRBV27	.
ASSDQVTEAF	TRBJ1-1	TRBV2	.
ASSVSPGDGNTIY	TRBJ1-3	TRBV6-1	once
ASSQRGAEGQGRRAYGYT	TRBJ1-2	TRBV4-1	.
ASSIGGGTDTQY	TRBJ2-3	TRBV7-9	.
ASSFLGDRGSGYT	TRBJ1-2	TRBV28	.
ARSAREGWGEAF	TRBJ1-1	TRBV2	.